The source of this T cell receptor beta chain is a study of response to subunit inactivated influenza vaccine. TCRdb re-analysed the RT-PCR reads in MiXCR, keeping a single row per CDR3 protein. This sample has roughly 460,000 distinct CDR3 sequences, with roughly 9.8% found just once. CDR3 length equals 15 residues. The V gene lost 7 bases and the J gene lost 3 bases, with 18 bases spanning the gap. The V gene's germline CDR1 is SGHTA and CDR2 FQGNSA. Points from the study as a whole: Each seasonal flu vaccination may recruit only limited new T cells, authors suggested.

As to this clonotype: Its antigen is unknown.

The chain combines TRBV7-2 with TRBJ1-2; D might be TRBD1 (6 bases). This TCR was recovered from a man aged 50 to 60 who received an inactivated influenza vaccine. Sequencing used PBMCs from blood, obtained roughly 6 weeks after vaccination. The CDR3 is CASTIMGGLYYGYTF. CDR3 bases: TGTGCCAGCACCATAATGGGGGGCCTGTACTATGGCTACACCTTC.